This T cell receptor beta chain was retrieved from a study of CD8+ T cells in alopecia areata. This clone appeared a few times. As yet, its antigen is unknown. Mouse gene names and germline throughout. Read sequence stops 4 residues before the CDR3 end, and the germline J gene provides the missing end. Study-wide results and limits: Against the mouse data, patients shared TCRs less clearly, possibly for HLA reasons.

RNA, once extracted, was reverse transcribed into cDNA for use as the sequencing template. TCRdb's table, derived via immunoSEQ multiplex PCR, lists solely in-frame clones and lacks some. The sample has over 250,000 clones, none seen only once. J gave up 1 base and V 3 bases, and 10 bases lay outside the gene matches. Germline-derived CDR1 and CDR2 are NNHNN and SYGAGS (reference sequence). The CDR3 has 17 amino acids. Researchers sorted pooled cutaneous lymph node cells on the basis of CD4, CD8alpha, NKG2D, NKG2ACE and other markers. The clonotype was recovered from a C3H/HeJ mouse with alopecia areata. The strain's MHC type: H2-k. The rearrangement uses TRBV13-2 and TRBJ2-3; 8 positions match TRBD2. The sample taken for sequencing was CD4+ T cells sorted from a lymph node. The CDR3 region is CASGASGGGLGAETLYF. The sequenced part of the CDR3 DNA is TGTGCCAGCGGTGCATCGGGGGGGGGCCTTGGTGCAGAA.